The entry that follows covers one TCR beta chain sequence. No antigen is known for it. This entry comes from a study of identical twins. TCRdb recomputed calls from the 5' RACE reads with MiXCR, one row per CDR3 protein. This sample yields about 810,000 distinct CDR3 sequences, of which 9% to 15% are seen a single time; about 1.5% belongs to the top ten. The study's findings and limits: Partial confounding of zero-insertion analyses by invariant MAIT and iNKT cells was possible. Whereas memory repertoires showed no such difference, abundant cord blood beta clonotypes carried fewer insertions. Alpha sequences that were out-of-frame and twin-shared showed an excess of low generation probability.

Germline CDR1 reads SGHTA; CDR2 reads FQGNSA. The CDR3 extends over 14 amino acids. The V end lost 5 bases, the J end lost 13 bases, and 23 bases lay between the germline ends. These data also featured in a second study, about yellow fever vaccine responses in identical twins.

This receptor was taken from a woman under 30 in good health. The chain is built from TRBV7-2 and TRBJ1-2; perhaps TRBD1 as D (5 bases). Sequences were obtained from PBMCs. The CDR3 sequence is CASSQGGQGRRVTF. The DNA for the CDR3 is TGTGCCAGCAGCCAAGGCGGGCAGGGTCGCCGGGTCACCTTC.